A single sample is the source of the 22 T cell receptor beta chains below, sequenced in a study of beta chain features in type 1 diabetes. The antigens these receptors bind are not known. Sequencing targeted expressed TCRB transcripts, as all isolated RNA had been reverse transcribed. This table comes from immunoSEQ multiplex PCR, and its TCRdb copy is limited to in-frame clones, with some not included. The sample has around 140,000 clones, 7% to 10% seen once. Study-level findings and limits: Type 1 diabetes patients had moderately but significantly shorter TCRB CDR3s in all four CD4+ subsets.

The material sequenced was central memory CD4+ T cells from blood. Receptors were obtained from a man in his thirties or forties with type 1 diabetes.

This clone was observed a handful of times. V usage is TRBV18 and J usage is TRBJ2-6; D is unresolved. Germline CDR1 reads KGHSH; CDR2 reads LQKENI. Trimming cost V 0 bases and J 1 base, with 7 bases left between them. The CDR3 is 16 amino acids. The CDR3 region has the DNA TGTGCCAGCTCACCACCGGGCGCATCTGGGGCCAACGTCCTGACTTTC. Translated, it gives CASSPPGASGANVLTF.

This sequence joins TRBV4-1 and TRBJ2-3; D is perhaps TRBD2 (6 bases). This CDR3 is 15 amino acids long. CDR1 MGHRA and CDR2 YSYEKL come from the germline V gene. V lost 3 bases, J lost 5 bases, and 15 bases lay in between. The CDR3 DNA is TGCGCCAGCAGCCAGGACGCCGGGGGTGTAGATACGCAGTATTTT. Protein product: CASSQDAGGVDTQYF.

This clone was seen only a few times. V gene TRBV20-1 combines with J gene TRBJ1-1; D gene unclear. This CDR3 is 11 amino acids long. Germline-derived CDR1 and CDR2 are DFQATT and SNEGSKA (reference sequence). CDR3 bases: TGCAGGGCGGGGATGAACACTGAAGCTTTCTTT. Translated, it gives CRAGMNTEAFF.

The V gene is TRBV11-2, the J gene TRBJ2-3; 11 bases line up with TRBD2. Germline V gene data show CDR1 as SGHAT and CDR2 as FQNNGV. The V segment lost 5 bases and the J segment 4 bases; nucleotides outside the gene matches: 8. The CDR3 is made up of 16 amino acids. The CDR3 nucleotides are TGTGCCAGCAGCAGACTAGCGGGGAGAGGTGCAGATACGCAGTATTTT. This sequence encodes CASSRLAGRGADTQYF.

The chain combines TRBV5-1 with TRBJ2-5, with 8 positions matching TRBD2. The CDR3 has 16 residues. J was trimmed by 1 base and V by 4 bases; bases with no gene match: 9. Germline lookup yields CDR1 SGHRS and CDR2 YFSETQ. The CDR3 sequence: CASSLFGRGAQETQYF. DNA for the CDR3: TGCGCCAGCAGCCTATTTGGGCGGGGGGCCCAAGAGACCCAGTACTTC. Full variable domain (outside the CDR3, taken from reference TRBV5-1 and TRBJ2-5): KAGVTQTPRYLIKTRGQQVTLSCSPISGHRSVSWYQQTPGQGLQFLFEYFSETQRNKGNFPGRFSGRQFSNSRSEMNVSTLELGDSALYLCASSLFGRGAQETQYFGPGTRLLVL.

There are a few counts of this clone. The chain combines TRBV7-2 with TRBJ2-3; 8 bases align to TRBD1. This CDR3 is 14 amino acids long. Germline V gene lookup returns CDR1 SGHTA and CDR2 FQGNSA. With V trimmed by 4 bases and J by 1 base, 1 base remained unmatched. The CDR3 is CASSSGQGTDTQYF. DNA for the CDR3: TGTGCCAGCAGCTCGGGACAGGGCACAGATACGCAGTATTTT.

This clone was found a few times. V is TRBV2 and J is TRBJ2-2; 11 bases fit TRBD2. Germline lookup yields CDR1 SNHLY and CDR2 FYNNEI. With 5 bases clipped from V and 7 bases from J, the junction kept 9 bases outside the gene matches. The CDR3 has 16 residues. The CDR3 nucleotides are TGTGCCAGCAGTTCCGGGACTAGCGGAATCTACGGGGAGCTGTTTTTT. It specifies CASSSGTSGIYGELFF.

V usage is TRBV5-1 and J usage is TRBJ2-5; 14 bases map to TRBD2. Germline assignment: CDR1 SGHRS and CDR2 YFSETQ. V lost 7 bases and J lost 5; bases outside the gene matches: 1. The CDR3 is 13 amino acids. CDR3: CASWTSGGETQYF. Here the CDR3 DNA reads TGCGCCAGCTGGACTAGCGGGGGGGAGACCCAGTACTTC.

A few counts support this clone. This chain joins TRBV5-1 and TRBJ1-1; weak D call: TRBD1 (5 bases). Trimming took off 0 bases at V and 3 bases at J, with 12 bases between the two ends. The germline V gene encodes CDR1 SGHRS and CDR2 YFSETQ. The CDR3 has 15 residues. The CDR3 DNA follows: TGCGCCAGCAGCTTGGACCAGGCCAGGGACACTGAAGCTTTCTTT. It yields the protein CASSLDQARDTEAFF.

A word on this clone: Other DNA sequences in the same sample also yield this CDR3. The chain recombines TRBV7-3 with TRBJ1-1; maybe TRBD1 (5 bases). The germline V gene encodes CDR1 SGHTA and CDR2 FQGTGA. The CDR3 consists of 14 residues. V lost 5 bases and J 1 base, leaving 11 bases between the germline ends. CDR3 nucleotide sequence: TGTGCCAGCAGCCTGGGAGGGGAGAACACTGAAGCTTTCTTT. Its protein product is CASSLGGENTEAFF.

V usage is TRBV14 and J usage is TRBJ2-1; perhaps TRBD2 as D (5 bases). Germline V gives CDR1 SGHDN, CDR2 FVKESK. The CDR3 covers 13 residues. Trimming shortened V by 4 bases and J by 7 bases, and 11 bases separated the two germline ends. The CDR3 coding sequence is TGTGCCAGCAGCCTCACAAGGGAGAATGAGCAGTTCTTC. It codes for CASSLTRENEQFF.

The rearrangement uses TRBV5-6 and TRBJ2-5, with TRBD2 matching 12 bases. In germline, CDR1 is SGHDT, CDR2 YYEEEE. The CDR3 consists of 15 residues. The junction had 3 bases not matched to a gene; V was cut back by 3 bases and J by 3 bases. The CDR3 DNA reads as TGTGCCAGCAGCTCTAGCGGGGGGGCTGAAGAGACCCAGTACTTC. The encoded protein is CASSSSGGAEETQYF.

This clone was seen a handful of times. The genes are TRBV30 and TRBJ2-7; D is possibly TRBD2 (5 bases). Trimming took 2 bases from V and 2 from J, leaving 7 bases between them. The CDR3 extends over 12 amino acids. Germline-derived CDR1 and CDR2 are GTSNPN and SVGIG (reference sequence). The CDR3 region is CAWSTGTYEQYF. CDR3 bases: TGTGCCTGGAGTACGGGGACCTACGAGCAGTACTTC.

The chain carries TRBV30 and TRBJ2-3; maybe TRBD2 (5 bases). This CDR3 contains 15 residues. V gave up 5 bases and J gave up 2 bases, with 17 bases separating them. From germline, CDR1 is GTSNPN and CDR2 SVGIG (reference sequence). CDR3: CAWHTKGGLTDTQYF. The CDR3 DNA follows: TGTGCCTGGCACACCAAGGGCGGGCTCACAGATACGCAGTATTTT.

The V call is TRBV11-3, the J call TRBJ2-1, with a possible D match to TRBD1 (7 bases). The CDR3 runs to 15 residues. Germline values: CDR1 SGHNT, CDR2 YENEEA. Trimming stripped 5 bases from V and 7 bases from J, with 18 bases between. The chain's CDR3 is CASSPQGGEGNEQFF. The DNA for the CDR3 is TGTGCCAGCAGCCCCCAGGGGGGCGAAGGGAATGAGCAGTTCTTC.

This clone was picked up a small number of times. The V gene is TRBV7-9, the J gene TRBJ1-2; D call uncertain. Germline V CDR1 and CDR2: SEHNR, FQNEAQ (reference sequence). The CDR3 spans 12 residues. The V and J ends lost 4 bases and 0 bases respectively, with 3 bases between them. CDR3 region: CASSSTNYGYTF. CDR3 nucleotide sequence: TGTGCCAGCAGCTCAACTAACTATGGCTACACCTTC.

This clone showed up just a few times. V and J are TRBV5-1 and TRBJ2-5, with D tentatively TRBD1 (6 bases). The CDR3 consists of 14 residues. V lost 4 bases and J 1 base, leaving 11 bases between the germline ends. Germline V gene sequence: CDR1 SGHRS, CDR2 YFSETQ. The CDR3 region has the DNA TGCGCCAGCAGCACTCTACAGGGCCAAGAGACCCAGTACTTC. Translated, it gives CASSTLQGQETQYF.

This clone has just a few counts. V usage is TRBV29-1 and J usage is TRBJ2-5; a weak D match, TRBD2 (6 bases). The CDR3 has 16 amino acids. V gave up 6 bases and J gave up 0 bases, with 20 bases separating them. Germline loops: CDR1 SQVTM, CDR2 ANQGSEA. CDR3 residues: CSVPTGVMKYQETQYF. CDR3 DNA: TGCAGCGTCCCGACGGGGGTCATGAAGTACCAAGAGACCCAGTACTTC.

V gene TRBV5-4 combines with J gene TRBJ2-7, with TRBD1 identical over 7 bases. The CDR3 is 13 residues long. The germline CDR1 and CDR2 sequences are SGHNT and YYREEE (reference sequence). After removal of 0 bases from V and 3 bases from J, the junction contained 0 bases not matched to a gene. This CDR3 reads CASSLGTGYEQYF. Written as DNA, the CDR3 is TGTGCCAGCAGCTTGGGGACAGGCTACGAGCAGTACTTC.

This rearrangement joins TRBV7-2 to TRBJ2-5; D gene ambiguous. This CDR3 region has 15 residues. Germline CDR1 SGHTA, CDR2 FQGNSA. V was trimmed by 1 base and J by 0 bases, leaving 9 bases between them. CDR3 region: CASSLGVANQETQYF. Here the CDR3 DNA reads TGTGCCAGCAGCTTAGGAGTTGCGAACCAAGAGACCCAGTACTTC.

This clone was counted only a few times. CDR3 sequence reads: CASSLGASNTGELFF. The DNA of the CDR3 is TGCGCCAGCAGCTTGGGGGCCTCGAACACCGGGGAGCTGTTTTTT. The chain employs TRBV5-1 and TRBJ2-2, with D unclear. The length of the CDR3 is 15 residues. Germline V gene data show CDR1 as SGHRS and CDR2 as YFSETQ. Trimming cost V 0 bases and J 0 bases, with 6 bases left between them.

The genes are TRBV18 and TRBJ1-2, with D possibly being TRBD1 (6 bases). Germline CDR1 KGHSH, CDR2 LQKENI. V was clipped by 4 bases and J by 3 bases, with 15 bases between them. This CDR3 is 15 amino acids long. The CDR3 region is CASSQSQGRDYGYTF. The CDR3 bases are TGTGCCAGCTCACAGAGTCAGGGGAGGGACTATGGCTACACCTTC.